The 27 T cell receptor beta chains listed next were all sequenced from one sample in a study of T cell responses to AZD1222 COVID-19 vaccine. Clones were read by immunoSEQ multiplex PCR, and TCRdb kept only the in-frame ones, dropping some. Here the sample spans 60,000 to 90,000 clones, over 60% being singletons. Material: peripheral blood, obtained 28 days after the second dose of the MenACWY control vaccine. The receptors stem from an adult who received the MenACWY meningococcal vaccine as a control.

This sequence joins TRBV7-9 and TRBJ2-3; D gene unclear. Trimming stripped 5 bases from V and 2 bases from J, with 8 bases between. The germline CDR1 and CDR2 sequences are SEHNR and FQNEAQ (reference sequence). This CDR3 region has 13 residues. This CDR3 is CASSLRLTDTQYF. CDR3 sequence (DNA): TGTGCCAGCAGCCTTCGGCTCACAGATACGCAGTATTTT.

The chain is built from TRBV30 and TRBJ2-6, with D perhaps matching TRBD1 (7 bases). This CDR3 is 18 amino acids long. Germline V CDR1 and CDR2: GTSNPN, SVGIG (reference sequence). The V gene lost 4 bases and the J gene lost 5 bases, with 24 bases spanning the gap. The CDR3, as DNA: TGTGCCTGGAAGACCTCAGTACAGGGGAGGACTTGGGCCAACGTCCTGACTTTC. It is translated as CAWKTSVQGRTWANVLTF.

The CDR3: CASSLGLTSYNSPLHF. For the CDR3, the DNA is TGTGCCAGCAGCTTAGGCCTGACCTCCTATAATTCACCCCTCCACTTT. The J gene is TRBJ1-6, the V gene TRBV5-5; D uncertain. The germline V gene has CDR1 SGHKS and CDR2 YYEKEE (reference sequence). The germline V and J ends were trimmed by 2 bases and 0 bases, with 9 bases remaining between them. This CDR3 has 16 amino acids.

The chain's CDR3 is CASSSYTQWMNTEAFF. CDR3 nucleotides: TGTGCCAGCAGCTCGTACACCCAGTGGATGAACACTGAAGCTTTCTTT. This chain uses TRBV7-8 with TRBJ1-1; D is undetermined. The germline V gene encodes CDR1 SGHVS and CDR2 FQNEAQ. This CDR3 is 16 amino acids long. Trimming shortened V by 4 bases and J by 0 bases, and 15 bases separated the two germline ends.

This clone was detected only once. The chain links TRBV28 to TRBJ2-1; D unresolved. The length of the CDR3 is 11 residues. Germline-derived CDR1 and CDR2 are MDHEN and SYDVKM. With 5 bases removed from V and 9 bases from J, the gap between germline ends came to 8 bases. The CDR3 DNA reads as TGTGCCAGCAGTCTCTCTGGTGAGCAGTTCTTC. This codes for CASSLSGEQFF.

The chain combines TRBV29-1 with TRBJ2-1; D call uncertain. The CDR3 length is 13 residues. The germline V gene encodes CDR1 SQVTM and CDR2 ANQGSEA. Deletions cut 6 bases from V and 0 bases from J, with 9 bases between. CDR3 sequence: CSVDLNSYNEQFF. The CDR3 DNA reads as TGCAGCGTAGATCTCAACTCCTACAATGAGCAGTTCTTC.

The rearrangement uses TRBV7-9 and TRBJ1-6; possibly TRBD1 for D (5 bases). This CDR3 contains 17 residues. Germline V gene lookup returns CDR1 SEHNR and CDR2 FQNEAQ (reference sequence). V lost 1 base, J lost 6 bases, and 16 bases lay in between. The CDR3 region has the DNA TGTGCCAGCAGCTTAGGCACATGGGACGTTAGTAATTCACCCCTCCACTTT. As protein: CASSLGTWDVSNSPLHF.

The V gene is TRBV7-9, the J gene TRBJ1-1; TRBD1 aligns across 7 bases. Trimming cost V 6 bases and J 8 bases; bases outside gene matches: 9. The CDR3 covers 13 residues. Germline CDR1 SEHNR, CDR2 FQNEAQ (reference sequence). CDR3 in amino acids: CASSLTGISEAFF. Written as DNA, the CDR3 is TGTGCCAGCAGTTTGACAGGGATTTCAGAAGCTTTCTTT.

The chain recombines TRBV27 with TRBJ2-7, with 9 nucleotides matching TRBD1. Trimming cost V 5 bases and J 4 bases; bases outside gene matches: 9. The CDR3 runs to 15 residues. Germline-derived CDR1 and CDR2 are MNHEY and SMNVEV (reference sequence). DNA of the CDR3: TGTGCCAGCAGTCAAAGGACAGGGGCGGATTACGAGCAGTACTTC. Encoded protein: CASSQRTGADYEQYF.

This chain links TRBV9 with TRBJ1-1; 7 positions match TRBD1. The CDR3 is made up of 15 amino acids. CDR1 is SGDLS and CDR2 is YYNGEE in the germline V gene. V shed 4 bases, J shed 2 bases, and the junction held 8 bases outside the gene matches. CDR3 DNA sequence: TGTGCCAGCAGCCCGCAGGGACAGATTAACACTGAAGCTTTCTTT. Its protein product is CASSPQGQINTEAFF. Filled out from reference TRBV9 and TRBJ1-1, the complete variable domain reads DSGVTQTPKHLITATGQRVTLRCSPRSGDLSVYWYQQSLDQGLQFLIQYYNGEERAKGNILERFSAQQFPDLHSELNLSSLELGDSALYFCASSPQGQINTEAFFGQGTRLTVV.

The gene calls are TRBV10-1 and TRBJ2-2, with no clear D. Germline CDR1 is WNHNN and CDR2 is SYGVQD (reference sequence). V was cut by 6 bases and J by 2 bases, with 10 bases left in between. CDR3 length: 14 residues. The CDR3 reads CASRRSANTGELFF. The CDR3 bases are TGCGCCAGCAGGAGGAGTGCAAACACCGGGGAGCTGTTTTTT.

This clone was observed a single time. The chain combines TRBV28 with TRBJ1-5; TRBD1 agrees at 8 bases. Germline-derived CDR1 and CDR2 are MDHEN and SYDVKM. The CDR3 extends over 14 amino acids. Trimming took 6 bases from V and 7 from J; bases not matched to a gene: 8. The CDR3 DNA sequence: TGTGCCAGCAGAACGACAGGGGAAAGGCAGCCCCAGCATTTT. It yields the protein CASRTTGERQPQHF.

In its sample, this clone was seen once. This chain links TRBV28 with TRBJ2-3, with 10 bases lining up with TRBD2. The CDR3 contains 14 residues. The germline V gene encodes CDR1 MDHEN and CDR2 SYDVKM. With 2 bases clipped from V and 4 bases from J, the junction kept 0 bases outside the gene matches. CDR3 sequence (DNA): TGTGCCAGCAGTTTACTAGCGGGGGCAGATACGCAGTATTTT. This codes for CASSLLAGADTQYF. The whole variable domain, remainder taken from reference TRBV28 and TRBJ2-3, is DVKVTQSSRYLVKRTGEKVFLECVQDMDHENMFWYRQDPGLGLRLIYFSYDVKMKEKGDIPEGYSVSREKKERFSLILESASTNQTSMYLCASSLLAGADTQYFGPGTRLTVL.

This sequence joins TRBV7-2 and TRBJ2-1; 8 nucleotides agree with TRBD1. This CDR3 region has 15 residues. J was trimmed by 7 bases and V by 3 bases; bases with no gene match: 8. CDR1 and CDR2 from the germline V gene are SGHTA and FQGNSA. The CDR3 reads CASSLRDRFLNEQFF. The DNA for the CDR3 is TGTGCCAGCAGCTTGAGGGACAGGTTTCTTAATGAGCAGTTCTTC.

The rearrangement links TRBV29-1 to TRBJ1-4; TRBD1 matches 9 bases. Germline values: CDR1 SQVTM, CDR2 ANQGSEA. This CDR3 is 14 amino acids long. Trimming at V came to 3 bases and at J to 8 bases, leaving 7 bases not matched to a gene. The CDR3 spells CSVDKGQGGEKLFF. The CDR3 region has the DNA TGCAGCGTTGACAAGGGACAGGGTGGGGAAAAACTGTTTTTT.

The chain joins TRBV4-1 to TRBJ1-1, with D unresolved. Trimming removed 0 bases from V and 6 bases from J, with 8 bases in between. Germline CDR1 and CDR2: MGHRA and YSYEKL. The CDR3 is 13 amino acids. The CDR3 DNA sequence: TGCGCCAGCAGCCAAGAGCAGTATTCTGAAGCTTTCTTT. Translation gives CASSQEQYSEAFF.

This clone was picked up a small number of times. The CDR3 reads CASSPQLSSYEQYF. The CDR3 region has the DNA TGTGCCAGTAGTCCCCAACTAAGCTCCTACGAGCAGTACTTC. The chain employs TRBV19 and TRBJ2-7, with unresolved D. CDR3 length: 14 amino acids. V lost 5 bases and J 0 bases, leaving 11 bases between the germline ends. Looked up from germline, CDR1 is LNHDA and CDR2 is SQIVND (reference sequence). The full variable domain, rest sourced from reference TRBV19 and TRBJ2-7, is DGGITQSPKYLFRKEGQNVTLSCEQNLNHDAMYWYRQDPGQGLRLIYYSQIVNDFQKGDIAEGYSVSREKKESFPLTVTSAQKNPTAFYLCASSPQLSSYEQYFGPGTRLTVT.

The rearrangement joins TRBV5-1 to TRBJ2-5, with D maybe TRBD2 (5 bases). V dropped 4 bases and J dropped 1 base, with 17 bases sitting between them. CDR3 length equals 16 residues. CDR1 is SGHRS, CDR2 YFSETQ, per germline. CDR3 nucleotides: TGCGCCAGCAGCCCCACCCCGGGAAGCTTCCAAGAGACCCAGTACTTC. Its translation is CASSPTPGSFQETQYF.

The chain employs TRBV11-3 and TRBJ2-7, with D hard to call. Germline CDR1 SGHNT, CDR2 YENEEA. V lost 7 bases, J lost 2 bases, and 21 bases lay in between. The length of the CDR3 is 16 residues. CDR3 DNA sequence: TGTGCCAGCAACGCTTACGTCAAGCAGAATGCCTACGAGCAGTACTTC. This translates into CASNAYVKQNAYEQYF.

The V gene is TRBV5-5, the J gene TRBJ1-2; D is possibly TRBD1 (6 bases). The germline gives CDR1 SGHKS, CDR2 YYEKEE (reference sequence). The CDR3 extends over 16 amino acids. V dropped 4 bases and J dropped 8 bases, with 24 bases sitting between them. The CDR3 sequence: CASSINARGAQGGYTF. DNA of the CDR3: TGTGCCAGCAGCATAAATGCTCGGGGGGCCCAAGGGGGCTACACCTTC.

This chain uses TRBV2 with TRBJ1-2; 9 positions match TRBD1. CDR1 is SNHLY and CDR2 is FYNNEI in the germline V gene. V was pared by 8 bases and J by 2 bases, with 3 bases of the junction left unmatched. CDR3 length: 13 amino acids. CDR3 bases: TGTGCCAGCGGGACAGGGTCCAACTATGGCTACACCTTC. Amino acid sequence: CASGTGSNYGYTF.

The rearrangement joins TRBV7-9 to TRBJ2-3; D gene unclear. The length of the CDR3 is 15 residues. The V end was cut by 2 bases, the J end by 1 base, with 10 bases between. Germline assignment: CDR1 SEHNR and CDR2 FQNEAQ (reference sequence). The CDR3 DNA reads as TGTGCCAGCAGCTTAAGCAGTAGAGGCACAGATACGCAGTATTTT. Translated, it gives CASSLSSRGTDTQYF.

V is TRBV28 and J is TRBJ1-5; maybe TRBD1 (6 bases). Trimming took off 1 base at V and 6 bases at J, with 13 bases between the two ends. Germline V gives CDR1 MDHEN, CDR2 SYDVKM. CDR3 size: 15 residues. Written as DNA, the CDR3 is TGTGCCAGCAGTTTATATGCAGGGGAGGGTCAGCCCCAGCATTTT. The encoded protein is CASSLYAGEGQPQHF.

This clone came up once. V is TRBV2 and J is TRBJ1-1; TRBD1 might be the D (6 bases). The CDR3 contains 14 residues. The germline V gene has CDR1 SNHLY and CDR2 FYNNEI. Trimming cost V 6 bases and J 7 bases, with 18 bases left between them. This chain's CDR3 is CASSPQGGGLEAFF. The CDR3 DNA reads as TGTGCCAGCAGCCCCCAGGGAGGGGGGCTTGAAGCTTTCTTT.

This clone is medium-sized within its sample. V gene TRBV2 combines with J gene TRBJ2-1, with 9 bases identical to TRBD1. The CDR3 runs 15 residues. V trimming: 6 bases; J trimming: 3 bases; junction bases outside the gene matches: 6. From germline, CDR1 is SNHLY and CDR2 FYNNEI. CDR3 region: CASRRDRGGYNEQFF. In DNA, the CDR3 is TGTGCCAGCAGGAGAGACAGGGGGGGCTACAATGAGCAGTTCTTC.

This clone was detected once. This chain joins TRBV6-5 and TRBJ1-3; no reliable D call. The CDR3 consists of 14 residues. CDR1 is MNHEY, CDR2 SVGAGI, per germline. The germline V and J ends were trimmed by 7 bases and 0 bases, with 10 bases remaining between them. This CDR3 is CASTPTVSGNTIYF. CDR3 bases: TGTGCCAGCACCCCGACGGTCTCTGGAAACACCATATATTTT.

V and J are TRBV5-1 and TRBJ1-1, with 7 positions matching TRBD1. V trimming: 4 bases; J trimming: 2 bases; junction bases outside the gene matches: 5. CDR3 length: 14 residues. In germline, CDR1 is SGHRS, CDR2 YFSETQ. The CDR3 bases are TGCGCCAGCAGCACCGGGACAGCCAACACTGAAGCTTTCTTT. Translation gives CASSTGTANTEAFF.